This is a list of T cell receptor beta chains from one sample in a study of read filtering for tumor transcriptome and immune sequencing. TCRdb used MiXCR to reprocess the reads, holding one entry per CDR3 protein. The data contain nearly 60,000 distinct CDR3 sequences, roughly 12% of them singletons. Sequenced input: a population of CD138-negative cells sorted from bone marrow. The receptors were sampled from a donor at least 40 years old with multiple myeloma. Each CDR3 is given with its conserved first and last residue. The D gene is left open where the match is weak. Expanded clones are given a class, and other clones once, few, many or no size at all.

V	D	J	size	DNA	CDR3
TRBV20-1	-	TRBJ2-5	many	TGCAGTGCTGGGCCTCTCCAGGGTATACAAGAGACCCAGTACTTC	CSAGPLQGIQETQYF
TRBV7-8	-	TRBJ2-2	many	TGTGCCAGCAGCTTAGCCAGATCCGGGGAGCTGTTTTTT	CASSLARSGELFF
TRBV6-2/TRBV6-3	-	TRBJ2-7	many	TGTGCCAGCAGTTACAGGCACTACGAGCAGTACTTC	CASSYRHYEQYF
TRBV15	TRBD1	TRBJ1-4	many	TGTGCCACCAGCAGCCGGGACAGGGGTTTGGCTAATGAAAAACTGTTTTTT	CATSSRDRGLANEKLFF
TRBV24-1	TRBD1	TRBJ2-2	many	TGTGCCACCAGTGCCAAGCCGGGACAGGGGGTTCCCGGGGAGCTGTTTTTT	CATSAKPGQGVPGELFF
TRBV6-1	TRBD1	TRBJ2-3	many	TGTGCCAGCAGTGAAGAGGGGGCAACAGATACGCAGTATTTT	CASSEEGATDTQYF
TRBV28	-	TRBJ1-4	-	TGTGCCGGCAGACCACGAGGACAGACTGGGGCTGAAAAACTGTTTTTT	CAGRPRGQTGAEKLFF
TRBV5-1	-	TRBJ2-5	many	TGCGCCAGCAGCGGCCCGACATCTTTGGAGACCCAGTACTTC	CASSGPTSLETQYF
TRBV12-2	-	TRBJ2-1	many	TGTGCAAGTCGCTTACTCCCAAGCGGGGGCTACTACAATGAGCAGTTCTTC	CASRLLPSGGYYNEQFF
TRBV4-2	-	TRBJ2-7	many	TGTGCCAGCAGCCCGACCGCGAGCTCCTACGAGCAGTACTTC	CASSPTASSYEQYF
TRBV7-3	-	TRBJ2-3	many	TGTGCCAGCAGCCGGTCCCCTAGGACAGATACGCAGTATTTT	CASSRSPRTDTQYF
TRBV7-9	-	TRBJ1-4	many	TGTGCCAGCAGCTTAGCGGCCCTAACTAATGAAAAACTGTTTTTT	CASSLAALTNEKLFF
TRBV20-1	-	TRBJ1-5	many	TGCAGTGCTAAGTTTGACGCGGGGTCCGATCAGCCCCAGCATTTT	CSAKFDAGSDQPQHF
TRBV12-3/TRBV12-4	-	TRBJ2-5	many	TGTGCCAGCAGTTTAGGATCCTTCCAAGAGACCCAGTACTTC	CASSLGSFQETQYF
TRBV6-2/TRBV6-3	-	TRBJ1-2	-	TGTGCCAGCAGGCCCCAGCCCTCTAACCCGCACTATGGCTACACCTTC	CASRPQPSNPHYGYTF
TRBV3-1	-	TRBJ2-7	many	TGTGCCAGCAGCCAAGTTAGGAACGAGCAGTACTTC	CASSQVRNEQYF
TRBV6-5	-	TRBJ1-5	many	TGTGCCAGCAGTCTCCGACGGCCAAGGGGGAGTACTAGCAATCAGCCCCAGCATTTT	CASSLRRPRGSTSNQPQHF
TRBV3-1	-	TRBJ2-7	many	TGTGCCAGCAGCCAAGATGGCCCCTACGAGCAGTACTTC	CASSQDGPYEQYF
TRBV5-4	-	TRBJ2-2	many	TGTGCCAGCAGCTTGGGAGGGGGTCGCACCGGGGAGCTGTTTTTT	CASSLGGGRTGELFF
TRBV5-4	-	TRBJ2-7	-	TGTGCCAGCAGCTTGGACCAGGGGAGCTCCTGCGAGCAGTACTTC	CASSLDQGSSCEQYF
TRBV20-1	TRBD2	TRBJ2-3	many	TGCAGTGCTAGAGAGACTAGCGGGGGGGGTACGCAGTATTTT	CSARETSGGGTQYF
TRBV3-1	-	TRBJ1-2	many	TGTGCCAGCAGCCAAGATGCCACTGTCAGCTATGGCTACACCTTC	CASSQDATVSYGYTF
TRBV23-1	-	TRBJ2-5	-	TGCGCCAGCAGTCATGAAGCCGACCAAGAGACCCAGTACTTC	CASSHEADQETQYF
TRBV5-1	-	TRBJ2-1	many	TGCGCCAGCAGCTTTGCGAATAACAATGAGCAGTTCTTC	CASSFANNNEQFF
TRBV6-1	TRBD2	TRBJ2-7	many	TGTGCCAGCAGTGGGGGACTAGCGGTGGTGTCCTACGAGCAGTACTTC	CASSGGLAVVSYEQYF
TRBV3-1	-	TRBJ1-1	many	TGTGCCAGCAGCCAGCGGGGAGGCACTGAAGCTTTCTTT	CASSQRGGTEAFF